This T cell receptor beta chain originates from a study of OX40 agonist ivuxolimab in advanced cancers. On the study more broadly: With ivuxolimab, an agonistic anti-OX40 (CD134) antibody, patients were treated. One hepatocellular carcinoma and a couple of cutaneous melanoma patients partially responded. Overall study results and limits: The antigen specificity of the peripheral T cells (those that were expanded) was not determined.

This clone has a single count. Its antigen is not identified. The same CDR3 arises from other DNA sequences in this sample as well. TCRdb's copy holds only in-frame clones and misses some; the assay was immunoSEQ multiplex PCR. The sample yields 48,000 or so clones, about 87% seen once. Germline values: CDR1 MDHEN, CDR2 SYDVKM. Trimming took 8 bases from V and 3 from J; bases not matched to a gene: 5. The CDR3 has 14 amino acids. The sequence came from an adult with an advanced solid tumor such as melanoma, head and neck, liver or kidney cancer. Material: CD4+ or CD8+ T cells sorted from blood, obtained in a trial of the OX40 agonist ivuxolimab. V usage is TRBV28 and J usage is TRBJ2-1; 9 bases fit TRBD1. The DNA of the CDR3 is TGTGCCAGCGGCCGGGACAGGGTCTACAATGAGCAGTTCTTC. Residues: CASGRDRVYNEQFF.